The 2 T cell receptor beta chains reported below all come from one sample, sequenced in a study of graft-versus-host responses after intestinal transplantation. The authors processed graft tissue to release intraepithelial and lamina propria lymphocytes. The repertoire was sequenced with immunoSEQ multiplex PCR; TCRdb's copy has only in-frame clones and lacks some. This sample has roughly 20,000 clones; 65% to 85% occur once, and the top ten carry 6.5% to 9.5%. Source: ileum tissue, taken less than 21 days after intestinal transplant. The receptors shown here come from a human patient who received an intestinal transplant, so some T cells may come from the graft donor.

This clone came up a few times. The chain uses TRBV6-5 and TRBJ2-2, with TRBD1 matching over 7 bases. With V trimmed by 4 bases and J by 3 bases, 8 bases remained unmatched. Germline values: CDR1 MNHEY, CDR2 SVGAGI. There are 16 residues in the CDR3. The CDR3 nucleotides are TGTGCCAGCAGTTTTGGCGCGACAGGGTACACCGGGGAGCTGTTTTTT. It specifies CASSFGATGYTGELFF.

The gene calls are TRBV5-1 and TRBJ1-1; 8 bases are a match to TRBD1. V lost 5 bases, J lost 1 base, and 7 bases stayed unmatched. Germline loops: CDR1 SGHRS, CDR2 YFSETQ. This CDR3 spans 15 amino acids. The CDR3 DNA sequence: TGCGCCAGCAGTCGGTCGGACAGGGCGAACACTGAAGCTTTCTTT. Translated, it gives CASSRSDRANTEAFF.